These T cell receptor beta chains were read from a single sample in a study of T cells in localized non-small cell lung cancer. Only in-frame clones appear in the TCRdb table, and some are missing; sequencing was by immunoSEQ multiplex PCR. The repertoire holds about 28,000 clones, with 65% to 85% as singletons. The source was peripheral blood mononuclear cells, collected before any cancer treatment. The source of these receptors is a man between 35 and 75 years old with stage III lung adenocarcinoma. CDR3s include the opening cysteine and the closing phenylalanine or tryptophan. The D gene is left open where the match is weak. Some rows have no size entry. The others give once, few or many, or a class for an expanded clone.

d_gene: -
j_gene: TRBJ1-1
abundance: -
v_gene: TRBV19
CDR3aa: CASSPQGMNTEAFF
CDR3nt: TGTGCCAGTAGCCCCCAAGGAATGAACACTGAAGCTTTCTTT

d_gene: TRBD1
j_gene: TRBJ2-5
abundance: -
v_gene: TRBV28
CDR3aa: CASSLTGGRQETQYF
CDR3nt: TGTGCCAGCAGTTTGACAGGGGGTCGCCAAGAGACCCAGTACTTC

d_gene: -
j_gene: TRBJ2-1
abundance: -
v_gene: TRBV7-9
CDR3aa: CASQAYNEQFF
CDR3nt: TGTGCCAGCCAGGCGTACAATGAGCAGTTCTTC

d_gene: -
j_gene: TRBJ2-3
abundance: few
v_gene: TRBV10-3
CDR3aa: CAISESFSLGATDTDTQYF
CDR3nt: TGTGCCATCAGTGAGTCGTTCAGTCTTGGAGCGACGGACACAGATACGCAGTATTTT

d_gene: TRBD1
j_gene: TRBJ2-1
abundance: -
v_gene: TRBV28
CDR3aa: CASSYETRGIYNEQFF
CDR3nt: TGTGCCAGCAGTTACGAAACCAGGGGGATCTACAATGAGCAGTTCTTC

d_gene: -
j_gene: TRBJ2-2
abundance: -
v_gene: TRBV28
CDR3aa: CASSSPGTGTRELFF
CDR3nt: TGTGCCAGCAGTTCCCCCGGGACCGGTACCAGGGAGCTGTTTTTT

d_gene: TRBD1
j_gene: TRBJ2-1
abundance: -
v_gene: TRBV11-2
CDR3aa: CASRQGPLDNEQFF
CDR3nt: TGTGCCAGCAGACAGGGGCCGCTAGACAATGAGCAGTTCTTC

d_gene: TRBD1
j_gene: TRBJ1-5
abundance: -
v_gene: TRBV19
CDR3aa: CASSGWDRVGQPQHF
CDR3nt: TGTGCCAGTAGTGGTTGGGACAGGGTGGGTCAGCCCCAGCATTTT

d_gene: -
j_gene: TRBJ1-3
abundance: -
v_gene: TRBV29-1
CDR3aa: CSALDGDSGNTIYF
CDR3nt: TGCAGCGCTTTGGACGGGGACTCTGGAAACACCATATATTTT

d_gene: TRBD2
j_gene: TRBJ2-1
abundance: -
v_gene: TRBV5-4
CDR3aa: CASSLGLAGAGYNEQFF
CDR3nt: TGTGCCAGCAGCTTAGGACTAGCGGGAGCTGGGTACAATGAGCAGTTCTTC

d_gene: TRBD2
j_gene: TRBJ2-7
abundance: -
v_gene: TRBV7-8
CDR3aa: CASRGGGRSYEQYF
CDR3nt: TGTGCCAGCCGCGGGGGCGGGAGGAGCTACGAGCAGTACTTC

d_gene: -
j_gene: TRBJ2-1
abundance: once
v_gene: TRBV19
CDR3aa: CASSNRRDNEQFF
CDR3nt: TGTGCCAGTAGTAATCGGCGGGACAATGAGCAGTTCTTC

d_gene: TRBD2
j_gene: TRBJ2-1
abundance: -
v_gene: TRBV19
CDR3aa: CASSVPRLALINEQFF
CDR3nt: TGTGCCAGTAGTGTCCCTCGACTAGCCTTGATAAATGAGCAGTTCTTC

d_gene: TRBD2
j_gene: TRBJ2-1
abundance: -
v_gene: TRBV10-1
CDR3aa: CASSLGTSGRLNEQFF
CDR3nt: TGCGCCAGCAGTCTTGGGACTAGCGGGAGGCTCAATGAGCAGTTCTTC

d_gene: -
j_gene: TRBJ1-1
abundance: -
v_gene: TRBV6-1
CDR3aa: CASRVSPGSAFF
CDR3nt: TGTGCCAGCAGAGTTAGTCCAGGGTCAGCTTTCTTT

d_gene: -
j_gene: TRBJ1-5
abundance: -
v_gene: TRBV6-5
CDR3aa: CASSLVQNQPQHF
CDR3nt: TGTGCCAGCAGTTTGGTTCAAAATCAGCCCCAGCATTTT

d_gene: -
j_gene: TRBJ2-3
abundance: -
v_gene: TRBV5-8
CDR3aa: CASSLSASTDTQYF
CDR3nt: TGTGCCAGCAGCTTGTCAGCTAGCACAGATACGCAGTATTTT

d_gene: -
j_gene: TRBJ1-1
abundance: -
v_gene: TRBV28
CDR3aa: CASGQGWTEAFF
CDR3nt: TGTGCCAGCGGGCAGGGCTGGACTGAAGCTTTCTTT

d_gene: TRBD1
j_gene: TRBJ2-2
abundance: -
v_gene: TRBV5-5
CDR3aa: CASSYRGTSNTGELFF
CDR3nt: TGTGCCAGCAGCTACAGGGGAACTTCGAACACCGGGGAGCTGTTTTTT

d_gene: TRBD1
j_gene: TRBJ2-2
abundance: few
v_gene: TRBV6-1
CDR3aa: CASSAQGRRDTGELFF
CDR3nt: TGTGCCAGCAGTGCACAGGGGAGAAGGGACACCGGGGAGCTGTTTTTT

d_gene: -
j_gene: TRBJ1-1
abundance: -
v_gene: TRBV2
CDR3aa: CASSDQGGTEAFF
CDR3nt: TGTGCCAGCAGTGATCAGGGAGGCACTGAAGCTTTCTTT

d_gene: -
j_gene: TRBJ1-2
abundance: -
v_gene: TRBV11-2
CDR3aa: CASSPRALYGYTF
CDR3nt: TGTGCCAGCAGCCCTCGAGCCCTCTATGGCTACACCTTC

d_gene: -
j_gene: TRBJ1-5
abundance: -
v_gene: TRBV19
CDR3aa: CASSPTGYSNQPQHF
CDR3nt: TGTGCCAGTAGTCCTACAGGTTATAGCAATCAGCCCCAGCATTTT

d_gene: TRBD2
j_gene: TRBJ2-3
abundance: -
v_gene: TRBV5-4
CDR3aa: CASSSGLAGGSDTQYF
CDR3nt: TGTGCCAGCAGCTCGGGACTAGCGGGGGGTTCAGATACGCAGTATTTT

d_gene: -
j_gene: TRBJ1-6
abundance: -
v_gene: TRBV28
CDR3aa: CASSLRYSPLHF
CDR3nt: TGTGCCAGCAGTTTACGATACTCACCCCTCCACTTT

d_gene: -
j_gene: TRBJ1-4
abundance: -
v_gene: TRBV4-1
CDR3aa: CASRINTGASTNEKLFF
CDR3nt: TGCGCCAGCAGAATCAACACGGGGGCTAGCACTAATGAAAAACTGTTTTTT

d_gene: -
j_gene: TRBJ1-4
abundance: -
v_gene: TRBV6-6
CDR3aa: CASSYGQNPTNEKLFF
CDR3nt: TGTGCCAGCAGTTATGGGCAGAACCCAACTAATGAAAAACTGTTTTTT

d_gene: TRBD1
j_gene: TRBJ1-6
abundance: -
v_gene: TRBV7-9
CDR3aa: CASAQTGENSPLHF
CDR3nt: TGTGCCAGCGCCCAAACAGGGGAGAATTCACCCCTCCACTTT

d_gene: -
j_gene: TRBJ1-2
abundance: -
v_gene: TRBV28
CDR3aa: CASSFEQYYGYTF
CDR3nt: TGTGCCAGCAGTTTCGAACAGTACTATGGCTACACCTTC

d_gene: -
j_gene: TRBJ1-5
abundance: -
v_gene: TRBV28
CDR3aa: CASSLINQPQHF
CDR3nt: TGTGCCAGCAGTTTAATTAATCAGCCCCAGCATTTT

d_gene: TRBD1
j_gene: TRBJ2-2
abundance: -
v_gene: TRBV27
CDR3aa: CASSSGQRDAGELFF
CDR3nt: TGTGCCAGCAGCTCGGGACAGAGGGACGCCGGGGAGCTGTTTTTT

d_gene: -
j_gene: TRBJ1-3
abundance: -
v_gene: TRBV6-1
CDR3aa: CASSEAPGRAGGGNTIYF
CDR3nt: TGTGCCAGCAGTGAAGCCCCGGGACGGGCTGGTGGTGGAAACACCATATATTTT

d_gene: TRBD2
j_gene: TRBJ2-1
abundance: once
v_gene: TRBV19
CDR3aa: CASSSSSGGTYNEQFF
CDR3nt: TGTGCCAGTAGTTCATCTAGCGGGGGAACCTACAATGAGCAGTTCTTC

d_gene: TRBD1
j_gene: TRBJ1-6
abundance: -
v_gene: TRBV2
CDR3aa: CASSVDRGTSPLHF
CDR3nt: TGTGCCAGCAGTGTAGACAGGGGAACCTCACCCCTCCACTTT

d_gene: -
j_gene: TRBJ2-5
abundance: -
v_gene: TRBV14
CDR3aa: CASSQWETQYF
CDR3nt: TGTGCCAGCAGCCAGTGGGAGACCCAGTACTTC

d_gene: TRBD1
j_gene: TRBJ1-3
abundance: -
v_gene: TRBV6-1
CDR3aa: CASSSDRGGGNTIYF
CDR3nt: TGTGCCAGCAGTTCCGACAGGGGAGGTGGAAACACCATATATTTT

d_gene: -
j_gene: TRBJ2-7
abundance: -
v_gene: TRBV6-5
CDR3aa: CASSYRDSHYEQYF
CDR3nt: TGTGCCAGCAGTTACCGGGATTCTCACTACGAGCAGTACTTC

d_gene: -
j_gene: TRBJ1-5
abundance: -
v_gene: TRBV6-5
CDR3aa: CASSYSRGGQPQHF
CDR3nt: TGTGCCAGCAGTTACTCCCGGGGGGGGCAGCCCCAGCATTTT

d_gene: TRBD1
j_gene: TRBJ2-1
abundance: -
v_gene: TRBV10-3
CDR3aa: CAIRRQGASYNEQFF
CDR3nt: TGTGCCATCAGGAGACAGGGGGCCTCCTACAATGAGCAGTTCTTC

d_gene: TRBD1
j_gene: TRBJ1-2
abundance: -
v_gene: TRBV6-7
CDR3aa: CASSCARQGNGYTF
CDR3nt: TGTGCCAGCAGTTGCGCCCGACAGGGTAATGGCTACACCTTC

d_gene: -
j_gene: TRBJ1-6
abundance: -
v_gene: TRBV27
CDR3aa: CASTLTGLGSPLHF
CDR3nt: TGTGCCAGCACCCTCACAGGGTTAGGTTCACCCCTCCACTTT

d_gene: -
j_gene: TRBJ2-3
abundance: few
v_gene: TRBV11-2
CDR3aa: CASRRAFTTDTQYF
CDR3nt: TGTGCCAGCCGGAGGGCCTTTACAACAGATACGCAGTATTTT

d_gene: -
j_gene: TRBJ2-5
abundance: -
v_gene: TRBV7-9
CDR3aa: CASSPERYQETQYF
CDR3nt: TGTGCCAGCAGCCCGGAGAGGTACCAAGAGACCCAGTACTTC

d_gene: -
j_gene: TRBJ1-1
abundance: -
v_gene: TRBV27
CDR3aa: CASSFNGVSEAFF
CDR3nt: TGTGCCAGCAGTTTTAATGGGGTCTCTGAAGCTTTCTTT

d_gene: -
j_gene: TRBJ1-5
abundance: -
v_gene: TRBV2
CDR3aa: CASSADRPNQPQHF
CDR3nt: TGTGCCAGCAGTGCTGACAGGCCCAATCAGCCCCAGCATTTT

d_gene: TRBD1
j_gene: TRBJ1-5
abundance: -
v_gene: TRBV6-9
CDR3aa: CASSRTGYNQPQHF
CDR3nt: TGTGCCAGCAGTCGGACAGGGTATAATCAGCCCCAGCATTTT

d_gene: -
j_gene: TRBJ1-1
abundance: -
v_gene: TRBV30
CDR3aa: CAWQDRNTEAFF
CDR3nt: TGTGCCTGGCAGGACAGGAACACTGAAGCTTTCTTT

d_gene: -
j_gene: TRBJ1-5
abundance: once
v_gene: TRBV10-2
CDR3aa: CASSEANQPQHF
CDR3nt: TGCGCCAGCAGTGAGGCCAATCAGCCCCAGCATTTT

d_gene: TRBD1
j_gene: TRBJ2-3
abundance: -
v_gene: TRBV6-6
CDR3aa: CASSYGDSLFTDTQYF
CDR3nt: TGTGCCAGCAGTTACGGGGACAGCTTGTTCACAGATACGCAGTATTTT

d_gene: -
j_gene: TRBJ1-1
abundance: -
v_gene: TRBV4-1
CDR3aa: CASSQVQYAEAFF
CDR3nt: TGCGCCAGCAGCCAAGTTCAGTACGCTGAAGCTTTCTTT

d_gene: TRBD1
j_gene: TRBJ2-3
abundance: once
v_gene: TRBV6-4
CDR3aa: CASSPTGGTDTQYF
CDR3nt: TGTGCCAGCAGCCCGACAGGGGGCACAGATACGCAGTATTTT

d_gene: -
j_gene: TRBJ2-2
abundance: -
v_gene: TRBV28
CDR3aa: CAAIPAGRSAGELFF
CDR3nt: TGTGCCGCCATCCCGGCGGGCCGTTCCGCCGGGGAGCTGTTTTTT

d_gene: TRBD2
j_gene: TRBJ2-5
abundance: -
v_gene: TRBV29-1
CDR3aa: CSVDERGGPAQYF
CDR3nt: TGCAGCGTTGACGAGCGGGGGGGCCCGGCCCAGTACTTC

d_gene: -
j_gene: TRBJ2-5
abundance: -
v_gene: TRBV18
CDR3aa: CASSRAVQETQYF
CDR3nt: TGTGCCAGCTCACGGGCAGTTCAAGAGACCCAGTACTTC

d_gene: -
j_gene: TRBJ1-3
abundance: once
v_gene: TRBV10-3
CDR3aa: CAISDRGSGNTIYF
CDR3nt: TGTGCCATCAGTGACAGGGGCTCTGGAAACACCATATATTTT

d_gene: TRBD2
j_gene: TRBJ2-5
abundance: once
v_gene: TRBV9
CDR3aa: CASSPGTSGGRETQYF
CDR3nt: TGTGCCAGCAGTCCCGGGACTAGCGGGGGGCGAGAGACCCAGTACTTC

d_gene: TRBD2
j_gene: TRBJ2-7
abundance: few
v_gene: TRBV18
CDR3aa: CASSAGAGGQEQYF
CDR3nt: TGTGCCAGCTCCGCGGGAGCGGGAGGGCAAGAGCAGTACTTC